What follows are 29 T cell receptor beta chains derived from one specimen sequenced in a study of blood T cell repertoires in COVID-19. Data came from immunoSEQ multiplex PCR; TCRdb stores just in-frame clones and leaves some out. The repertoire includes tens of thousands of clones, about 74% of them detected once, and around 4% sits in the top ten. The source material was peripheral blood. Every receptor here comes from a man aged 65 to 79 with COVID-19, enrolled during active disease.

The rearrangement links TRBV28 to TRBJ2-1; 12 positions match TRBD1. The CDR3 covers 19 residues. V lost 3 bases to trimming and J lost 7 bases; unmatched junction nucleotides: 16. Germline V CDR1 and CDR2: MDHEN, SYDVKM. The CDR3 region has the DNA TGTGCCAGCAGTTTCACACGACCGGGACAGGGGGCTACTAAGAATGAGCAGTTCTTC. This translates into CASSFTRPGQGATKNEQFF. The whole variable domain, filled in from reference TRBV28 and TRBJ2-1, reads DVKVTQSSRYLVKRTGEKVFLECVQDMDHENMFWYRQDPGLGLRLIYFSYDVKMKEKGDIPEGYSVSREKKERFSLILESASTNQTSMYLCASSFTRPGQGATKNEQFFGPGTRLTVL.

CDR3 amino acids: CASKPGDRGSQETQYF. CDR3 in DNA: TGCGCCAGCAAGCCTGGGGACAGGGGGTCCCAAGAGACCCAGTACTTC. The rearrangement uses TRBV5-1 and TRBJ2-5; TRBD1 agrees at 11 bases. CDR3 size: 16 residues. CDR1 and CDR2 from the germline V gene are SGHRS and YFSETQ. The trim removed 6 bases at V and 1 base at J, leaving 8 bases unmatched.

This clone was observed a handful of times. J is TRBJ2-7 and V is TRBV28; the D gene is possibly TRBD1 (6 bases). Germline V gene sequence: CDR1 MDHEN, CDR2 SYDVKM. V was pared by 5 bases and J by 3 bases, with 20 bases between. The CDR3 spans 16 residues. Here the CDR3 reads CASSPYDTGTRYEQYF. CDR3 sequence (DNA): TGTGCCAGCAGTCCCTATGACACCGGGACACGCTACGAGCAGTACTTC.

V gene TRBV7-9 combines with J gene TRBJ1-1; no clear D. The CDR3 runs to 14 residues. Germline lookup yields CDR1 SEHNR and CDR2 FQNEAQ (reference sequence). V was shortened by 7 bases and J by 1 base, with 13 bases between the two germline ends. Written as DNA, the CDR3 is TGTGCCAGCACTACTACTACCGAGAACACTGAAGCTTTCTTT. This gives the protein CASTTTTENTEAFF.

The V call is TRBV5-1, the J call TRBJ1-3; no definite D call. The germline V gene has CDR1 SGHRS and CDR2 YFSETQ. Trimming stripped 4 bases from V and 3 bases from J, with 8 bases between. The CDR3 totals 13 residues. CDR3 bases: TGCGCCAGCAGCAAGCAGGTTGGAAACACCATATATTTT. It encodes CASSKQVGNTIYF. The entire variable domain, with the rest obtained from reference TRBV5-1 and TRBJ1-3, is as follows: KAGVTQTPRYLIKTRGQQVTLSCSPISGHRSVSWYQQTPGQGLQFLFEYFSETQRNKGNFPGRFSGRQFSNSRSEMNVSTLELGDSALYLCASSKQVGNTIYFGEGSWLTVV.

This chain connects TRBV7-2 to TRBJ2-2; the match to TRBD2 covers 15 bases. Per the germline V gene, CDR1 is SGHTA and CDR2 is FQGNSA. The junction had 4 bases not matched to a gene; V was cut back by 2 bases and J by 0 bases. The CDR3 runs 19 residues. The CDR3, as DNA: TGTGCCAGCAGCTTACTGGGACTAGCGGGAGGAACGAACACCGGGGAGCTGTTTTTT. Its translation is CASSLLGLAGGTNTGELFF.

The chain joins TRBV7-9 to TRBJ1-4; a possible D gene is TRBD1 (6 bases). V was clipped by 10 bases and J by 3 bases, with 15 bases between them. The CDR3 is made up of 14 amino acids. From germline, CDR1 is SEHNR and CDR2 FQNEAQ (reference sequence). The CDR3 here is CATHRDTPNEKLFF. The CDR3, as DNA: TGTGCCACACACCGGGACACCCCTAATGAAAAACTGTTTTTT.

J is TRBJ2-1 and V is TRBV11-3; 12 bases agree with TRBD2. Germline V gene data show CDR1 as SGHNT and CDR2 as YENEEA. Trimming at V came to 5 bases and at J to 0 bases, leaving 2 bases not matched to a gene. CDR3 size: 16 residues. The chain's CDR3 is CASSPTSGSSYNEQFF. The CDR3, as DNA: TGTGCCAGCAGCCCGACTAGCGGGAGCTCCTACAATGAGCAGTTCTTC.

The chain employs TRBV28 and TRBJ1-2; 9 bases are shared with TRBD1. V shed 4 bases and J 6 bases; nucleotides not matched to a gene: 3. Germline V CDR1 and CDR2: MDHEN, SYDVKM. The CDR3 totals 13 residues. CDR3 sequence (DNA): TGTGCCAGCAGTTCAACAGGGGGCCATGGCTACACCTTC. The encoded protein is CASSSTGGHGYTF.

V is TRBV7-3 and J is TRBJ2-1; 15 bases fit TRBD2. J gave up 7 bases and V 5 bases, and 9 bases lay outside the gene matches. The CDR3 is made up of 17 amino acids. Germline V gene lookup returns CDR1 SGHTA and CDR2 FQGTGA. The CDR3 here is CASSQLPGLAGGNEQFF. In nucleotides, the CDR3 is TGTGCCAGCAGCCAACTGCCCGGACTAGCGGGAGGGAATGAGCAGTTCTTC.

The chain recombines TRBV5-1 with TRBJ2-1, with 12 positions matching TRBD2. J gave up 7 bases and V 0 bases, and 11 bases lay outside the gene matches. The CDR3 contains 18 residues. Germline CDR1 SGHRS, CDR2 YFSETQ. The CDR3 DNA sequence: TGCGCCAGCAGCTTGGGCCCCTTGACTAGCGGGAGTATGAATGAGCAGTTCTTC. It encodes CASSLGPLTSGSMNEQFF.

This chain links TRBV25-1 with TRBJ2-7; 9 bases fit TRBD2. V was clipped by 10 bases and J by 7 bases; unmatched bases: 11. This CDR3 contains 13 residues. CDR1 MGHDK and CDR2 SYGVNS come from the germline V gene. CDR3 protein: CATHSGSPREQYF. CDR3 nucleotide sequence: TGTGCCACCCATAGCGGGAGCCCGAGGGAGCAGTACTTC.

CDR3 in amino acids: CASSKLEREGGTGELFF. In DNA form, the CDR3 reads TGTGCCAGCAGCAAACTCGAGCGGGAGGGGGGCACCGGGGAGCTGTTTTTT. V is TRBV21-1 and J is TRBJ2-2; the table calls TRBD2, which could not be checked here. TRBV21-1 is a pseudogene segment. This CDR3 contains 17 residues.

The CDR3 coding sequence is TGTGCCAGCAGCCAAGAGGCAGAGGGCTATGGCTACACCTTC. This sequence encodes CASSQEAEGYGYTF. The V gene is TRBV14, the J gene TRBJ1-2, with D uncertain. Germline loops: CDR1 SGHDN, CDR2 FVKESK. The V end was cut by 0 bases, the J end by 4 bases, with 9 bases between. The CDR3 is 14 amino acids.

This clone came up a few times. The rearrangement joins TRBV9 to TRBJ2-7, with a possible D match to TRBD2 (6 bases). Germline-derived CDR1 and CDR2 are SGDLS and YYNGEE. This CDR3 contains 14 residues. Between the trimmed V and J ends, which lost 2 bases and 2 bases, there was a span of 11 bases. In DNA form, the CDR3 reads TGTGCCAGCAGCGTCGCCGGGGGAACCTACGAGCAGTACTTC. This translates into CASSVAGGTYEQYF.

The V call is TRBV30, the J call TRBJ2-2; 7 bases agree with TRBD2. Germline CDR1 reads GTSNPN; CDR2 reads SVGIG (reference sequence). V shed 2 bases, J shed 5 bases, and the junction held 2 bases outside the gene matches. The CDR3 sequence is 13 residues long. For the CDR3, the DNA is TGTGCCTGGAGTTGGGGGGGGACCGGGGAGCTGTTTTTT. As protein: CAWSWGGTGELFF.

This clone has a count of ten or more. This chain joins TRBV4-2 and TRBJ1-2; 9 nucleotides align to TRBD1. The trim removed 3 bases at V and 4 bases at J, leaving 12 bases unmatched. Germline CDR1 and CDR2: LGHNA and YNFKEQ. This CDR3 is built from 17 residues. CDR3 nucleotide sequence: TGTGCCAGCAGCCAGGACCTCGGGACAGGGATTAGCTATGGCTACACCTTC. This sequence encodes CASSQDLGTGISYGYTF.

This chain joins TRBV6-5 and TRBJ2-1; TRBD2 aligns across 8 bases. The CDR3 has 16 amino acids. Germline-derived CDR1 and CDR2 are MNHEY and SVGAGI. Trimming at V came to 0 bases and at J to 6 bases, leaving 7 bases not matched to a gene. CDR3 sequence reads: CASSYSLAGFFNEQFF. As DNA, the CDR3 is TGTGCCAGCAGTTACTCGCTAGCGGGTTTTTTCAATGAGCAGTTCTTC.

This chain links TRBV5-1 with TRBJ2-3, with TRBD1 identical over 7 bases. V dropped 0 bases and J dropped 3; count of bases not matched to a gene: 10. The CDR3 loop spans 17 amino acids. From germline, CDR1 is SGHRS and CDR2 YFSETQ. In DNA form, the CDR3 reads TGCGCCAGCAGCTTGGGACGAAGACAGGGTTGGACAGATACGCAGTATTTT. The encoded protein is CASSLGRRQGWTDTQYF. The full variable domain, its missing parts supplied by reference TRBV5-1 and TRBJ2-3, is KAGVTQTPRYLIKTRGQQVTLSCSPISGHRSVSWYQQTPGQGLQFLFEYFSETQRNKGNFPGRFSGRQFSNSRSEMNVSTLELGDSALYLCASSLGRRQGWTDTQYFGPGTRLTVL.

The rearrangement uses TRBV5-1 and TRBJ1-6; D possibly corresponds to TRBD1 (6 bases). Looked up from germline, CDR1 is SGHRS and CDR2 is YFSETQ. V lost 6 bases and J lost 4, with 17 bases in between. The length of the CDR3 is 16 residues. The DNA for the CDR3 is TGCGCCAGCATCTCTGCGGGGGCGATATATAATTCACCCCTCCACTTT. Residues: CASISAGAIYNSPLHF. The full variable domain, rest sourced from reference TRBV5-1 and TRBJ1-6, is KAGVTQTPRYLIKTRGQQVTLSCSPISGHRSVSWYQQTPGQGLQFLFEYFSETQRNKGNFPGRFSGRQFSNSRSEMNVSTLELGDSALYLCASISAGAIYNSPLHFGNGTRLTVT.

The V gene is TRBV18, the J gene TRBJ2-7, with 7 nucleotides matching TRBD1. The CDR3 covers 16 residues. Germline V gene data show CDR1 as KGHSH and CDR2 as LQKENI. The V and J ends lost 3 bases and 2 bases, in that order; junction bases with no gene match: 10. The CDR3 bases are TGTGCCAGCTCACCCCCTCGACAGGGAGTTACCTACGAGCAGTACTTC. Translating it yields CASSPPRQGVTYEQYF.

CDR3 sequence: CASSSYRGSYEQYF. The CDR3 bases are TGTGCCAGCAGCTCTTACAGGGGATCCTACGAGCAGTACTTC. The gene calls are TRBV13 and TRBJ2-7; 7 nucleotides line up with TRBD1. Trimming cost V 4 bases and J 1 base; bases outside gene matches: 4. Germline CDR1 reads PRHDT; CDR2 reads FYEKMQ (reference sequence). This CDR3 has 14 amino acids.

Here the CDR3 reads CASSDSSMSAGAPQETQYF. The DNA of the CDR3 is TGTGCCAGCAGCGATTCTTCAATGTCAGCGGGAGCCCCCCAAGAGACCCAGTACTTC. V usage is TRBV9 and J usage is TRBJ2-5, with 8 bases lining up with TRBD2. In germline, CDR1 is SGDLS, CDR2 YYNGEE. J gave up 1 base and V 3 bases, and 17 bases lay outside the gene matches. The CDR3 totals 19 residues.

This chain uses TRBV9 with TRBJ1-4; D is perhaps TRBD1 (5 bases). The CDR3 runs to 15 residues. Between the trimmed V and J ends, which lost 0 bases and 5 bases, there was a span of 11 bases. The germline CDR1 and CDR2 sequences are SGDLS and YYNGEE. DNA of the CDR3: TGTGCCAGCAGCGTAGATGGCAGACAGAATGAAAAACTGTTTTTT. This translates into CASSVDGRQNEKLFF.

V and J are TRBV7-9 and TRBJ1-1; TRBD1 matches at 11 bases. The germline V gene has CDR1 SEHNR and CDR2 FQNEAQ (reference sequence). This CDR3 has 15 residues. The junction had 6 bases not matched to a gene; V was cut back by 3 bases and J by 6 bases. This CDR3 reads CASSLGTGGGAEAFF. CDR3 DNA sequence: TGTGCCAGCAGCTTGGGGACAGGGGGAGGGGCTGAAGCTTTCTTT. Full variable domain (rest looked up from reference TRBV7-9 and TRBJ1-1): DTGVSQNPRHKITKRGQNVTFRCDPISEHNRLYWYRQTLGQGPEFLTYFQNEAQLEKSRLLSDRFSAERPKGSFSTLEIQRTEQGDSAMYLCASSLGTGGGAEAFFGQGTRLTVV.

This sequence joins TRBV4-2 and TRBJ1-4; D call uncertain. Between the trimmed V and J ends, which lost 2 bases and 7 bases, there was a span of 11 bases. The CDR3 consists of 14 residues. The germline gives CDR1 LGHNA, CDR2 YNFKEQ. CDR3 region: CASSQQERGEKLFF. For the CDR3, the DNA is TGTGCCAGCAGCCAACAAGAACGGGGTGAAAAACTGTTTTTT.

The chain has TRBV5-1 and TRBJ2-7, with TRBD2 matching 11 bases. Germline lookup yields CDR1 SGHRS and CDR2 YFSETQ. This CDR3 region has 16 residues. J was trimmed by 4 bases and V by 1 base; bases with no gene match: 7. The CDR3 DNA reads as TGCGCCAGCAGCTTGACAGCTAGCGGGAGGATTTACGAGCAGTACTTC. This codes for CASSLTASGRIYEQYF.

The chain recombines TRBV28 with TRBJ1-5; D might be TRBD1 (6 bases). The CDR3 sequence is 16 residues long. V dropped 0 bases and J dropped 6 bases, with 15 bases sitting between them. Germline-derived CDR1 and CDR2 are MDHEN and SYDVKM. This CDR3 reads CASSLWLGGAAQPQHF. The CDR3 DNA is TGTGCCAGCAGTTTATGGTTGGGGGGGGCGGCTCAGCCCCAGCATTTT.

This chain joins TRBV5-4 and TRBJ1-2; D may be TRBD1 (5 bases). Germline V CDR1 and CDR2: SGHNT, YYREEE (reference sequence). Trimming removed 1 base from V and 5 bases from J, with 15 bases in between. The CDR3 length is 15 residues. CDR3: CASSLIQGAEYGYTF. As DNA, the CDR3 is TGTGCCAGCAGCTTGATTCAGGGCGCGGAGTATGGCTACACCTTC.